The rows below give T cell receptor beta chains drawn from one sample of a study of CD8 T cells in acute hepatitis C reinfection. This table comes from immunoSEQ multiplex PCR, and its TCRdb copy is limited to in-frame clones, with some not included. This table has approximately 40,000 clones, around 85% appearing once. The sample was naive CD8+ T cells from PBMCs. The receptors were gathered from a woman aged 18-29 years who spontaneously cleared hepatitis C infection. Each CDR3 is given without its conserved first and last residue.

cdr3_aa: ASSYFGGSNTEAF
v_call: TRBV6-5

cdr3_aa: AISESGLGAYEQY
v_call: TRBV10-3

cdr3_aa: ASSLASGEAYGYT
v_call: TRBV5-4

cdr3_aa: AWRDTYEQY
v_call: TRBV30

cdr3_aa: SVESGVDTEAF
v_call: TRBV29-1

cdr3_aa: ASSHRGLGFYEQY
v_call: TRBV13

cdr3_aa: ASSIRVSAGELF
v_call: TRBV19

cdr3_aa: AVLAGVRELF
v_call: TRBV10-3

cdr3_aa: ATSRDYRLEKATQY
v_call: TRBV15

cdr3_aa: ATSRIRDSGELF
v_call: TRBV15

cdr3_aa: ASSIRDRTYEQF
v_call: TRBV9

cdr3_aa: ASSEDEGSGPEQY
v_call: TRBV9

cdr3_aa: ASRTRVAGSPYNEQF
v_call: TRBV2

cdr3_aa: ATSRDGTSGVPGHEQF
v_call: TRBV15

cdr3_aa: ASSPYLFVPGLGEKLF
v_call: TRBV18

cdr3_aa: ASSLLAEYNEQF
v_call: TRBV27

cdr3_aa: ASSPNLAGGRNEQY
v_call: TRBV7-6

cdr3_aa: AIKQGPSGSYEQY
v_call: TRBV10-3

cdr3_aa: ASSQGSGSYYNEQF
v_call: TRBV14

cdr3_aa: ASSSPGVYRDNEQF
v_call: TRBV6-5

cdr3_aa: AISDPGQGAGELF
v_call: TRBV10-3

cdr3_aa: ASSVNHYRSLFYEQY
v_call: TRBV5-8

cdr3_aa: ATRTGHTEAF
v_call: TRBV10-2

cdr3_aa: ASSLSGDTQY
v_call: TRBV7-9

cdr3_aa: ASSPGTSDWNEQF
v_call: TRBV5-4

cdr3_aa: ASSEALQETQY
v_call: TRBV2

cdr3_aa: AISPTDPSYEQY
v_call: TRBV10-3

cdr3_aa: ASSQAGQGGGTDTQY
v_call: TRBV4-1

cdr3_aa: ASRGPGTERKVAYEQY
v_call: TRBV19

cdr3_aa: ASSLDEMNTEAF
v_call: TRBV5-6

cdr3_aa: ASSLGDGTGHNGYT
v_call: TRBV27

cdr3_aa: ASSLVGLALNEQF
v_call: TRBV7-2

cdr3_aa: ARNEGNTGELF
v_call: TRBV2

cdr3_aa: ASSLPGLGTGELF
v_call: TRBV11-1

cdr3_aa: ASSYDPPDGVRYEQY
v_call: TRBV27